The TCR beta chain under discussion was sequenced for a study of control samples from healthy donors and cancer patients. This CDR3 is built from 13 residues. Germline V gene data show CDR1 as SGHAT and CDR2 as FQNNGV. Regarding this clone: A read error may account for a junction end that differs from germline.

Repertoires were generated with immunoSEQ multiplex PCR, while TCRdb's copy carries only in-frame clones and drops some. The repertoire has approximately 170,000 clones, 92% of them found once; the top ten carry 0.68%. The sample comprised blood. This TCR was sampled from a woman aged 25 to 39 in good health. V and J are TRBV11-2 and TRBJ2-1; the D is unclear. The DNA of the CDR3 is TGTGCCAGCAGCTTAAGCTCCTACAATGAGCAGCTCTTC. As protein: CASSLSSYNEQLF.